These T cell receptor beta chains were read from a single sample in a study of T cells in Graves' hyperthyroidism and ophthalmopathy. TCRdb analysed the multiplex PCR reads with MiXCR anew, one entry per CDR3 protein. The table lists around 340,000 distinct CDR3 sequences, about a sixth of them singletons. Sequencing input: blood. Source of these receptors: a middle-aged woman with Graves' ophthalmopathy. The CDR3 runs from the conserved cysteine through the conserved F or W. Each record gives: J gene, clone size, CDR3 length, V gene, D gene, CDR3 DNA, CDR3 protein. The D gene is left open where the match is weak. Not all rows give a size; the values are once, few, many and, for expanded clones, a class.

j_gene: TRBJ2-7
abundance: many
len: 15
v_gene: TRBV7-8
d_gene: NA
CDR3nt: TGTGCCAGCAGCTTAGTGGTGGGCCAGACCTACGAGCAGTACTTC
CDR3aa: CASSLVVGQTYEQYF

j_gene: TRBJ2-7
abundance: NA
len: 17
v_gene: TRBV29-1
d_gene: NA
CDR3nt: TGCAGCGTTGAAGATCTTCGCCCATCCGCTAGAAGCTACGAGCAGTACTTC
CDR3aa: CSVEDLRPSARSYEQYF

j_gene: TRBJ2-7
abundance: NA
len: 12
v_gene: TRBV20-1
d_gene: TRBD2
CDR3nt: TGCAGTGCGTTAGGGACTAACTACGAGCAGTACTTC
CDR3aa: CSALGTNYEQYF

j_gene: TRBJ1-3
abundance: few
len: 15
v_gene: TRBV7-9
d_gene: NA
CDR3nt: TGTGCCAGCAGCCCCGGACAGAGCTCTGGAAACACCATATATTTT
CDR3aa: CASSPGQSSGNTIYF

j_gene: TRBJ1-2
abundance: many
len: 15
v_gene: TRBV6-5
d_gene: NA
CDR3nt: TGTGCCAGCAGTTACTCGATTACGGAGCTGTATGGCTACACCTTC
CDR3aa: CASSYSITELYGYTF

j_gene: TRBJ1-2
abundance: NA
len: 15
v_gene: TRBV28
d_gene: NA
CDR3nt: TGTGCCAGCAGTCCCCCCGGAAGCGGGGGTTATGGCTACACCTTC
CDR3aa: CASSPPGSGGYGYTF

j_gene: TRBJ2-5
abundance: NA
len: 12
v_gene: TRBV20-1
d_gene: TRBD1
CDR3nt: TGCAGTCTCAGACAGGGTGCGGGGACCCAGTACTTC
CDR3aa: CSLRQGAGTQYF

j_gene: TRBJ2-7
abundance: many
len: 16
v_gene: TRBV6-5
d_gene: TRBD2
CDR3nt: TGTGCCAGCAGTTATGCTAGCGGGACAAGCTCCTACGAGCAGTACTTC
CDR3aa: CASSYASGTSSYEQYF

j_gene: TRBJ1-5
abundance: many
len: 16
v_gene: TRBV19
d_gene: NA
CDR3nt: TGTGCCAGTAGTACCCCACGGTCAGGGTCAGGACAGCCCCAGCATTTT
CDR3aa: CASSTPRSGSGQPQHF

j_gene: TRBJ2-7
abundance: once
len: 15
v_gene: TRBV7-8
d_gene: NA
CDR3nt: TGTGCCAGCAGCCCATACGGGGTGAGCTCCTACGAGCAGTACTTC
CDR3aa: CASSPYGVSSYEQYF

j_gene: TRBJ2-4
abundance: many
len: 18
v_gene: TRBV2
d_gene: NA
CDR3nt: TGTGCCAGCAGTGAAGTTCCGGGCAGGGGAAGGACCAAAAACATTCAGTACTTC
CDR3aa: CASSEVPGRGRTKNIQYF

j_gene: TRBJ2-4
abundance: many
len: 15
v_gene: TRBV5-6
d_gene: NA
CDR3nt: TGTGCCAGCAGCTTGGGGCGCAGTGCCAAAAACATTCAGTACTTC
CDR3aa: CASSLGRSAKNIQYF

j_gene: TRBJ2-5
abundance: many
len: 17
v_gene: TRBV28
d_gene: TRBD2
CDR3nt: TGTGCCAGCAGTCAATCCCGTGGAGCGGGAGACCGTGGGACCCAGTACTTC
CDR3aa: CASSQSRGAGDRGTQYF

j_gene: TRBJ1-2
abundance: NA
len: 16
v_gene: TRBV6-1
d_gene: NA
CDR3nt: TGTGCCAGCAGTGAACGGGTCGGGGTGGTTCGGCATGGCTACACCTTC
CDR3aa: CASSERVGVVRHGYTF

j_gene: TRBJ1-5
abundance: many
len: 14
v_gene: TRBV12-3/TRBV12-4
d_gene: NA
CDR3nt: TGTGCCAGCAGTTCACAGGGAAGGCGTCAGCCCCAGCATTTT
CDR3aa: CASSSQGRRQPQHF

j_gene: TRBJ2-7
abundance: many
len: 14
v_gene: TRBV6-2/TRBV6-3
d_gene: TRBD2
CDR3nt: TGTGCCACTTCCCAAGCGGGAGGGACCTACGAGCAGTACTTC
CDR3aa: CATSQAGGTYEQYF

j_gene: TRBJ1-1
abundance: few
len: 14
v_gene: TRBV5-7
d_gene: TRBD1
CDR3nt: TGTGCCAGCAGGACAGGGTGGACGAACACTGAAGCTTTCTTT
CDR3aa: CASRTGWTNTEAFF

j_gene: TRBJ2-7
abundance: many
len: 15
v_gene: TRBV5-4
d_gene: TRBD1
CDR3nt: TGTGCCAGCAGCTCGGGCAGCAGGGGGCTGGACGAGCAGTACTTC
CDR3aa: CASSSGSRGLDEQYF

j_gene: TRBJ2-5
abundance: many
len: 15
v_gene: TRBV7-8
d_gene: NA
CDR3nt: TGTGCCAGCAGCTTAGGGTGGGAAAAGCAAGAGACCCAGTACTTC
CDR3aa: CASSLGWEKQETQYF

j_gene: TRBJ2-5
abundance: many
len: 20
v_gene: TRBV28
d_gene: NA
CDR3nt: TGTGCCAGCAGTTCCCCCCGGCTACTAAGCACTTTCGAAGGCGGGGAGACCCAGTACTTC
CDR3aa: CASSSPRLLSTFEGGETQYF